This entry lists 8 T cell receptor beta chains sequenced from one sample in a study of T cell responses to AZD1222 COVID-19 vaccine. Assay: immunoSEQ multiplex PCR; the TCRdb copy retains only in-frame clones and omits some. The sample lists fewer than 120,000 clones; about 90% were seen once. Here the sequenced sample was peripheral blood, taken 28 days after the second AZD1222 dose. These receptors were taken from an adult who received the AZD1222 COVID-19 vaccine.

The chain joins TRBV19 to TRBJ1-4; TRBD1 is a possible D gene (6 bases). The germline V gene has CDR1 LNHDA and CDR2 SQIVND (reference sequence). Deletions cut 3 bases from V and 6 bases from J, with 11 bases between. The CDR3 has 14 amino acids. The CDR3 here is CASSMSSGDEKLFF. The CDR3 bases are TGTGCCAGTAGTATGTCGTCAGGGGATGAAAAACTGTTTTTT. Based on the CDR3 plus reference TRBV19 and TRBJ1-4, the full variable domain is DGGITQSPKYLFRKEGQNVTLSCEQNLNHDAMYWYRQDPGQGLRLIYYSQIVNDFQKGDIAEGYSVSREKKESFPLTVTSAQKNPTAFYLCASSMSSGDEKLFFGSGTQLSVL.

The rearrangement joins TRBV9 to TRBJ1-5; 9 positions match TRBD1. The CDR3 has 15 residues. The germline V gene encodes CDR1 SGDLS and CDR2 YYNGEE. V gave up 5 bases and J gave up 6 bases; unmatched junction bases: 9. CDR3 protein: CASSAGTGMGQPQHF. As DNA, the CDR3 is TGTGCCAGCAGTGCCGGGACAGGGATGGGTCAGCCCCAGCATTTT.

V gene TRBV11-2 combines with J gene TRBJ2-1; D is undetermined. There are 15 residues in the CDR3. Deletions cut 3 bases from V and 0 bases from J, with 9 bases between. The germline V gene has CDR1 SGHAT and CDR2 FQNNGV. The CDR3 bases are TGTGCCAGCAGCTTCGAGGTGACCTCCTACAATGAGCAGTTCTTC. Encoded protein: CASSFEVTSYNEQFF.

The table lists this clone with a few counts. The chain combines TRBV6-6 with TRBJ1-4; D is possibly TRBD1 (6 bases). Trimming stripped 6 bases from V and 3 bases from J, with 32 bases between. The CDR3 has 21 residues. Per the germline V gene, CDR1 is MNHNY and CDR2 is SVGAGI (reference sequence). CDR3 protein: CASSPKGPGHSPTDANEKLFF. The CDR3 DNA reads TGTGCCAGCAGCCCAAAGGGACCGGGACACTCACCGACCGACGCTAATGAAAAACTGTTTTTT.

The chain couples TRBV5-4 to TRBJ1-3; D unclear. The V gene's germline CDR1 is SGHNT and CDR2 YYREEE (reference sequence). V shed 5 bases and J shed 0 bases, with 6 bases lying between them. The CDR3 extends over 13 amino acids. Here the CDR3 reads CASSTGSGNTIYF. CDR3 DNA: TGTGCCAGCAGTACTGGCTCTGGAAACACCATATATTTT. The variable domain in full, completed from reference TRBV5-4 and TRBJ1-3, reads ETGVTQSPTHLIKTRGQQVTLRCSSQSGHNTVSWYQQALGQGPQFIFQYYREEENGRGNFPPRFSGLQFPNYSSELNVNALELDDSALYLCASSTGSGNTIYFGEGSWLTVV.

CDR3 DNA: TGTGCCAGTAGTATCGTGAAGGGGGCTGAGTACGAGCAGTACTTC. This gives the protein CASSIVKGAEYEQYF. The rearrangement joins TRBV19 to TRBJ2-7; 7 nucleotides agree with TRBD1. V lost 3 bases and J lost 4; bases outside the gene matches: 9. This CDR3 is built from 15 residues. Germline CDR1 is LNHDA and CDR2 is SQIVND (reference sequence).

The CDR3 coding sequence is TGCGCCAGCAGCCCCGGACCAACGGGTACGCAGTATTTT. This gives the protein CASSPGPTGTQYF. The J gene is TRBJ2-3, the V gene TRBV5-1; D not resolved. Germline V gene data show CDR1 as SGHRS and CDR2 as YFSETQ. The CDR3 runs to 13 residues. Trimming removed 4 bases from V and 8 bases from J, with 14 bases in between.

This clone was observed a few times. This chain connects TRBV2 to TRBJ2-7; 7 nucleotides align to TRBD2. After removal of 5 bases from V and 4 bases from J, the junction contained 8 bases not matched to a gene. CDR1 is SNHLY and CDR2 is FYNNEI in the germline V gene. The CDR3 contains 14 residues. The CDR3 sequence is CASSRTGRGYEQYF. Written as DNA, the CDR3 is TGTGCCAGCAGTCGAACGGGGAGGGGATACGAGCAGTACTTC.